This T cell receptor beta chain was recovered during a study of OX40 agonist ivuxolimab in advanced cancers. The CDR3 covers 15 residues. Clones were read by immunoSEQ multiplex PCR, and TCRdb kept only the in-frame ones, dropping some. The table has about 50,000 clones, around 80% seen once. The specimen comprised CD4+ or CD8+ T cells sorted from blood, sampled in a trial of the OX40 agonist ivuxolimab. This clonotype was sampled from an adult with an advanced solid tumor such as melanoma, head and neck, liver or kidney cancer. The chain joins TRBV21-1 to TRBJ1-4. TRBV21-1 counts as a pseudogene. The CDR3 region is CASIKSPGRDEKLFF. For the CDR3, the DNA is TGTGCCAGCATAAAATCTCCCGGAAGGGACGAAAAACTGTTTTTT.